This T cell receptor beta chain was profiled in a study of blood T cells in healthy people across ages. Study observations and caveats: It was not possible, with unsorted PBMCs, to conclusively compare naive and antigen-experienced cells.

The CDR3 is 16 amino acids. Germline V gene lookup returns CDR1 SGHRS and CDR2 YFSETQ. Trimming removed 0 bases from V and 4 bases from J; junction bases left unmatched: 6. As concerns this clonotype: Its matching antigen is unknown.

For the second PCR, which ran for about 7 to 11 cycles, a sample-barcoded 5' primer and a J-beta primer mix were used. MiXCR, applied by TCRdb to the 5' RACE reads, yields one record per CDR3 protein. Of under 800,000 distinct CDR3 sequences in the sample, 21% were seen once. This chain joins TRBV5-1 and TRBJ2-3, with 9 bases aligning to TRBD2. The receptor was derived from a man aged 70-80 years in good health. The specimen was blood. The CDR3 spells CASSLVGSGRSDTQYF. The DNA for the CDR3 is TGCGCCAGCAGCTTGGTTGGTAGCGGGAGATCAGATACGCAGTATTTT.